This T cell receptor (beta chain) originates from a study of control samples from healthy donors and cancer patients. Sequencing used immunoSEQ multiplex PCR; TCRdb keeps in-frame clones, though not all of them. The table records approximately 160,000 clones, around 94% of them present only once. V lost 4 bases and J lost 3, with 15 bases in between. The length of the CDR3 is 16 residues. CDR1 and CDR2 (germline): KGHSH, LQKENI. Sequencing was done on a sample of blood. The chain carries TRBV18 and TRBJ1-4, with D hard to call. This sequence was found in a woman between 18 and 29 years old in good health. CDR3 sequence (DNA): TGTGCCAGCTCACAGTACTCCACCCCCTCTAATGAAAAACTGTTTTTT. Encoded protein: CASSQYSTPSNEKLFF.